These T cell receptor beta chains were read from a single sample in a study of CD8 T cells in ankylosing spondylitis. MiXCR was run by TCRdb on the 5' RACE reads, yielding one entry per CDR3 protein. The sample lists some 120,000 distinct CDR3 sequences; roughly an eighth were seen once. Sequencing was performed on blood, either unsorted or a sorted T cell fraction (not recorded which). The receptor source for this set is a female donor with ankylosing spondylitis or in good health (not recorded which). Each CDR3 is given with its conserved first and last residue. Fields, in order: clone size, D gene, J gene, V gene, CDR3 DNA, CDR3 protein. The D gene is left open where the match is weak. The size of a clone is reported for some rows only, either as once, few or many, or as a class for expanded clones.

clone_size: few
d_call: -
j_call: TRBJ1-1
v_call: TRBV18
cdr3_nt: TGTGCCAGCTCCGCTGGGACGGGGAACACTGAAGCTTTCTTT
cdr3_aa: CASSAGTGNTEAFF

clone_size: few
d_call: -
j_call: TRBJ2-2
v_call: TRBV5-1
cdr3_nt: TGCGCCAGCAGCTTGGAACAGGCGAACACCGGGGAGCTGTTTTTT
cdr3_aa: CASSLEQANTGELFF

clone_size: many
d_call: -
j_call: TRBJ1-4
v_call: TRBV20-1
cdr3_nt: TGCAGTGCTAGCCCAGGGACGACTAATGAAAAACTGTTTTTT
cdr3_aa: CSASPGTTNEKLFF

clone_size: few
d_call: -
j_call: TRBJ2-3
v_call: TRBV12-5
cdr3_nt: TGTGCTAGTGGTTTCAGAGATACGCAGTATTTT
cdr3_aa: CASGFRDTQYF

clone_size: -
d_call: TRBD1
j_call: TRBJ1-2
v_call: TRBV12-3/TRBV12-4
cdr3_nt: TGTGCCAGCAGTTTCCGGGACAGGGGGGATGGCTACACCTTC
cdr3_aa: CASSFRDRGDGYTF

clone_size: -
d_call: -
j_call: TRBJ1-2
v_call: TRBV28
cdr3_nt: TGTGCCAGCAGTACTACAGGGCATGGCTACACCTTC
cdr3_aa: CASSTTGHGYTF

clone_size: few
d_call: TRBD2
j_call: TRBJ2-2
v_call: TRBV2
cdr3_nt: TGTGCCACTAGGACTAGCGGGAGTTCCGGGGAGCTGTTTTTT
cdr3_aa: CATRTSGSSGELFF

clone_size: -
d_call: -
j_call: TRBJ1-1
v_call: TRBV5-1
cdr3_nt: TGCGCCAGCAGCTTGGTTGGGCCACAGGACACTGAAGCTTTCTTT
cdr3_aa: CASSLVGPQDTEAFF

clone_size: few
d_call: TRBD2
j_call: TRBJ2-3
v_call: TRBV5-1
cdr3_nt: TGCGCCAGCAGCTTGGTGAGCGGGAGCGGGTCAGATACGCAGTATTTT
cdr3_aa: CASSLVSGSGSDTQYF

clone_size: few
d_call: -
j_call: TRBJ2-2
v_call: TRBV13
cdr3_nt: TGTGCCAGCAGCTTAGATAGCGACTACACCGGGGAGCTGTTTTTT
cdr3_aa: CASSLDSDYTGELFF

clone_size: few
d_call: -
j_call: TRBJ2-6
v_call: TRBV7-9
cdr3_nt: TGTGCCAGCAGCTTAGACTGGACGGGCCCTGGGGCCAACGTCCTGACTTTC
cdr3_aa: CASSLDWTGPGANVLTF

clone_size: few
d_call: -
j_call: TRBJ1-2
v_call: TRBV5-5
cdr3_nt: TGTGCCAGCAGCTTGGTGGCCGGCTATGGCTACACCTTC
cdr3_aa: CASSLVAGYGYTF

clone_size: -
d_call: -
j_call: TRBJ2-7
v_call: TRBV28
cdr3_nt: TGTGCCAGCGGAGGGCGACAGGGACAAACGACCTACGAGCAGTACTTC
cdr3_aa: CASGGRQGQTTYEQYF

clone_size: -
d_call: -
j_call: TRBJ2-3
v_call: TRBV9
cdr3_nt: TGTGCCAGCAGCGTAGGAGGATCGGGCACAGATACGCAGTATTTT
cdr3_aa: CASSVGGSGTDTQYF

clone_size: -
d_call: -
j_call: TRBJ2-1
v_call: TRBV2
cdr3_nt: TGTGCCAGCAGCGCGGGCTATGAGCAGTTCTTC
cdr3_aa: CASSAGYEQFF

clone_size: many
d_call: -
j_call: TRBJ1-2
v_call: TRBV5-1
cdr3_nt: TGCGCCAGCAGCCCAGACAAACCGAGAGGCTACACCTTC
cdr3_aa: CASSPDKPRGYTF

clone_size: -
d_call: -
j_call: TRBJ1-1
v_call: TRBV11-2
cdr3_nt: TGTGCCAGCAGCCCTGTAAGGGCTCCACAGGGCCGTGGGACTGAAGCTTTCTTT
cdr3_aa: CASSPVRAPQGRGTEAFF

clone_size: few
d_call: TRBD2
j_call: TRBJ2-1
v_call: TRBV5-1
cdr3_nt: TGCGCCAGCAGCTCGCCCGGGACTAAAAATTACAATGAGCAGTTCTTC
cdr3_aa: CASSSPGTKNYNEQFF

clone_size: -
d_call: TRBD2
j_call: TRBJ2-7
v_call: TRBV3-1
cdr3_nt: TGTGCCAGCAGCCAAGTACCGGGACTAGACTACGAGCAGTACTTC
cdr3_aa: CASSQVPGLDYEQYF

clone_size: -
d_call: -
j_call: TRBJ2-1
v_call: TRBV2
cdr3_nt: TGTGCCAGCAGCGTTGGACCTAACAATGAGCAGTTCTTC
cdr3_aa: CASSVGPNNEQFF

clone_size: few
d_call: -
j_call: TRBJ1-5
v_call: TRBV2
cdr3_nt: TGTGCCAGCAGTTTTGAGGGCGCTATTCAGCCCCAGCATTTT
cdr3_aa: CASSFEGAIQPQHF

clone_size: -
d_call: TRBD1
j_call: TRBJ2-1
v_call: TRBV7-8
cdr3_nt: TGTGCCAGCAGCTTAGGAGGACAGGGAGGTAGCAATGAGCAGTTCTTC
cdr3_aa: CASSLGGQGGSNEQFF

clone_size: -
d_call: -
j_call: TRBJ1-2
v_call: TRBV6-1
cdr3_nt: TGTGCCAGCAGTGAAGAAAGAGAGAATGGCTACACCTTC
cdr3_aa: CASSEERENGYTF

clone_size: few
d_call: TRBD1
j_call: TRBJ2-7
v_call: TRBV2
cdr3_nt: TGTGCCAGCAGGCTGACAGGGCCCCTCGAGCAGTACTTC
cdr3_aa: CASRLTGPLEQYF

clone_size: many
d_call: -
j_call: TRBJ1-5
v_call: TRBV7-8
cdr3_nt: TGTGCCAGCAGCTTAGAAGGGTTCCTCAATCAGCCCCAGCATTTT
cdr3_aa: CASSLEGFLNQPQHF

clone_size: many
d_call: -
j_call: TRBJ1-1
v_call: TRBV10-3
cdr3_nt: TGTGCCATCCGTAAAGGACAAAACACTGAAGCTTTCTTT
cdr3_aa: CAIRKGQNTEAFF

clone_size: few
d_call: -
j_call: TRBJ2-7
v_call: TRBV5-1
cdr3_nt: TGCGCCAGCAGCAAGCAGGGAGCCTACGAGCAGTACTTC
cdr3_aa: CASSKQGAYEQYF